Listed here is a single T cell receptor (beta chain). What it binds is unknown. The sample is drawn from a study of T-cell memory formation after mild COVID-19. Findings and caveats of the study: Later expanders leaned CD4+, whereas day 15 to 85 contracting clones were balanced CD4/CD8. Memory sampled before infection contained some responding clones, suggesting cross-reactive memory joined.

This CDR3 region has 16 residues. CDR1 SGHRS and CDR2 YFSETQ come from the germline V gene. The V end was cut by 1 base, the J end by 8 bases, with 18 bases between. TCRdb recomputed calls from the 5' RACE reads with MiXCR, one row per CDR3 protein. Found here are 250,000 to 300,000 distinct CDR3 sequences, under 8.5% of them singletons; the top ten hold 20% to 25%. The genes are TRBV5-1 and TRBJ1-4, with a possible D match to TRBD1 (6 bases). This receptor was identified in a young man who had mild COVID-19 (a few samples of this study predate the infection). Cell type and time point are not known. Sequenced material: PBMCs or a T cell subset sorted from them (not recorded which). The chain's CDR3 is CASSLRPGGRGEKLFF. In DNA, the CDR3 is TGCGCCAGCAGCTTGAGGCCGGGGGGGCGGGGCGAAAAACTGTTTTTT.